What follows are 16 T cell receptor beta chains derived from one specimen sequenced in a study of OX40 agonist ivuxolimab in advanced cancers. Repertoires were generated with immunoSEQ multiplex PCR, while TCRdb's copy carries only in-frame clones and drops some. The sample consists of around 100,000 clones, around 90% of them appearing once. The sample was CD4+ or CD8+ T cells sorted from blood, taken in a trial of the OX40 agonist ivuxolimab. The receptors shown here come from an adult with an advanced solid tumor such as melanoma, head and neck, liver or kidney cancer.

The chain couples TRBV4-3 to TRBJ2-7; TRBD1 matches at 10 bases. Germline V CDR1 and CDR2: LGHNA, YSLEER. The CDR3 runs to 16 residues. The ends lost 1 base at V and 2 bases at J; junction bases unmatched: 5. The CDR3 here is CASSQASGQGTYEQYF. CDR3 DNA sequence: TGCGCCAGCAGCCAAGCGTCGGGACAGGGGACCTACGAGCAGTACTTC.

This chain connects TRBV5-4 to TRBJ1-1; D gene ambiguous. This CDR3 region has 14 residues. Trimming took 2 bases from V and 0 from J, leaving 8 bases between them. Germline V gene sequence: CDR1 SGHNT, CDR2 YYREEE (reference sequence). The CDR3 region has the DNA TGTGCCAGCAGCTTTACAGATATGAACACTGAAGCTTTCTTT. Translation gives CASSFTDMNTEAFF. The full variable domain, its missing parts supplied by reference TRBV5-4 and TRBJ1-1, is ETGVTQSPTHLIKTRGQQVTLRCSSQSGHNTVSWYQQALGQGPQFIFQYYREEENGRGNFPPRFSGLQFPNYSSELNVNALELDDSALYLCASSFTDMNTEAFFGQGTRLTVV.

The V call is TRBV6-1, the J call TRBJ2-3, with TRBD2 matching over 8 bases. CDR3 length: 16 residues. The germline V gene has CDR1 MNHNS and CDR2 SASEGT. J gave up 2 bases and V 1 base, and 5 bases lay outside the gene matches. DNA of the CDR3: TGTGCCAGCAGTGAAGTGAGCGGGAGTCTCACAGATACGCAGTATTTT. Amino acid sequence: CASSEVSGSLTDTQYF.

This clone was found once. The V call is TRBV6-1, the J call TRBJ1-4; D may be TRBD1 (5 bases). V was trimmed by 6 bases and J by 7 bases, leaving 24 bases between them. The CDR3 is made up of 17 amino acids. Per the germline V gene, CDR1 is MNHNS and CDR2 is SASEGT. CDR3 DNA sequence: TGTGCCAGCAGCGAAAGTAGGGGCTCCCAAAGGGGTGAAAAACTGTTTTTT. This codes for CASSESRGSQRGEKLFF.

This clone was observed a single time. The J gene is TRBJ2-7, the V gene TRBV15; 11 nucleotides agree with TRBD1. Germline V gene data show CDR1 as LNHNV and CDR2 as YYDKDF (reference sequence). V shed 1 base, J shed 2 bases, and the junction held 10 bases outside the gene matches. This CDR3 has 18 residues. CDR3 sequence (DNA): TGTGCCACCAGCAGAGTTATGACCGGGACAGGGGGTCCCTACGAGCAGTACTTC. Its translation: CATSRVMTGTGGPYEQYF.

The V and J genes are TRBV18 and TRBJ1-4; D is perhaps TRBD1 (5 bases). This CDR3 has 15 amino acids. Per germline, CDR1 KGHSH and CDR2 LQKENI. V gave up 1 base and J gave up 5 bases, with 11 bases separating them. CDR3 sequence (DNA): TGTGCCAGCTCACCACGGGACGGCGTAAATGAAAAACTGTTTTTT. Protein: CASSPRDGVNEKLFF.

CDR3 residues: CAWRLQGYGYTF. The CDR3 coding sequence is TGTGCCTGGAGGTTACAGGGTTATGGCTACACCTTC. This rearrangement joins TRBV30 to TRBJ1-2; possible D gene TRBD1, 6 bases. The germline V gene has CDR1 GTSNPN and CDR2 SVGIG (reference sequence). The CDR3 totals 12 residues. The V end was cut by 3 bases, the J end by 5 bases, with 10 bases between.

J is TRBJ2-7 and V is TRBV6-1, with 10 bases fitting TRBD1. Unmatched junction bases numbered 6, after V lost 7 bases and J lost 3 bases. Per the germline V gene, CDR1 is MNHNS and CDR2 is SASEGT. The CDR3 is 14 amino acids. CDR3 protein: CASNDRGLGYEQYF. The CDR3 nucleotides are TGTGCCAGCAACGACAGGGGGCTCGGCTACGAGCAGTACTTC.

The V gene is TRBV5-4, the J gene TRBJ2-1, with 7 bases fitting TRBD1. J gave up 5 bases and V 4 bases, and 9 bases lay outside the gene matches. CDR1 SGHNT and CDR2 YYREEE come from the germline V gene (reference sequence). The CDR3 is 15 amino acids. The CDR3 loop is CASSPAEGAHNEQFF. In nucleotides, the CDR3 is TGTGCCAGCAGCCCCGCAGAGGGGGCACACAATGAGCAGTTCTTC.

The chain combines TRBV5-1 with TRBJ1-3; D unresolved. CDR1 and CDR2 (germline): SGHRS, YFSETQ. V shed 0 bases and J shed 0 bases, with 10 bases lying between them. The CDR3 consists of 16 residues. The CDR3 is CASSLVPTSSGNTIYF. The CDR3 DNA reads TGCGCCAGCAGCTTGGTCCCAACCTCCTCTGGAAACACCATATATTTT.

The genes are TRBV10-2 and TRBJ2-1, with 10 bases that match TRBD2. CDR3 length equals 12 residues. Germline V gene lookup returns CDR1 WSHSY and CDR2 SAAADI. The trim removed 4 bases at V and 10 bases at J, leaving 1 base unmatched. The CDR3 loop reads CASSGGLAEQFF. CDR3 bases: TGCGCCAGCAGTGGGGGACTAGCGGAGCAGTTCTTC.

This clone was observed a few times. The rearrangement links TRBV2 to TRBJ1-3, with 8 positions matching TRBD1. The V segment lost 4 bases and the J segment 0 bases; nucleotides outside the gene matches: 5. This CDR3 comprises 16 residues. Germline lookup yields CDR1 SNHLY and CDR2 FYNNEI. The CDR3 sequence is CASSGQGITSGNTIYF. The CDR3 bases are TGTGCCAGCAGTGGACAGGGGATAACCTCTGGAAACACCATATATTTT.

This chain uses TRBV30 with TRBJ2-7; possibly TRBD2 for D (6 bases). Germline lookup yields CDR1 GTSNPN and CDR2 SVGIG (reference sequence). V lost 3 bases, J lost 0 bases, and 9 bases lay in between. This CDR3 contains 13 residues. The CDR3: CAWSGGFSYEQYF. The CDR3 nucleotides read TGTGCCTGGAGCGGAGGGTTCTCCTACGAGCAGTACTTC. The whole variable domain, filled in from reference TRBV30 and TRBJ2-7, reads SQTIHQWPATLVQPVGSPLSLECTVEGTSNPNLYWYRQAAGRGLQLLFYSVGIGQISSEVPQNLSASRPQDRQFILSSKKLLLSDSGFYLCAWSGGFSYEQYFGPGTRLTVT.

The V call is TRBV9, the J call TRBJ1-5; the match to TRBD1 covers 7 bases. This CDR3 contains 15 residues. The V segment lost 4 bases and the J segment 7 bases; nucleotides outside the gene matches: 11. Germline V gives CDR1 SGDLS, CDR2 YYNGEE. CDR3 sequence: CASSLNTGVGQPQHF. The CDR3 DNA reads as TGTGCCAGCAGCTTAAACACAGGGGTCGGGCAGCCCCAGCATTTT.

This chain joins TRBV11-2 and TRBJ2-2; D is unclear. There are 16 residues in the CDR3. The germline gives CDR1 SGHAT, CDR2 FQNNGV. With 7 bases removed from V and 0 bases from J, the gap between germline ends came to 15 bases. CDR3 region: CASNGPGSSNTGELFF. The CDR3 DNA reads TGTGCCAGCAACGGGCCGGGTAGCTCGAACACCGGGGAGCTGTTTTTT.

The chain has TRBV11-2 and TRBJ2-1, with unresolved D. Germline V lookup: CDR1 SGHAT, CDR2 FQNNGV. This CDR3 spans 15 amino acids. Deletions cut 1 base from V and 2 bases from J, with 9 bases between. CDR3 sequence (DNA): TGTGCCAGCAGCTTAGCCAATAGCCCCTACAATGAGCAGTTCTTC. Protein product: CASSLANSPYNEQFF.